The rows below give T cell receptor beta chains drawn from one sample of a study of cytomegalovirus exposure and HLA in healthy donors. Method: immunoSEQ multiplex PCR; TCRdb's copy keeps in-frame clones and lacks some. The data contain some 130,000 clones, 85% to 90% of them singletons. What was sequenced was PBMCs. The receptor source for this set is a man aged 25 to 40 in good health and CMV-seronegative. Both conserved end residues are part of each CDR3. The D gene is left open where the match is weak. Clone size is given for some rows only: seen once, a few or many times, or a class if the clone is expanded.

J gene	clone size	V gene	D gene	CDR3 DNA	CDR3 protein
TRBJ2-7	NA	TRBV10-2	TRBD2	TGCGCCAGCAGTGAGTCAACGGGAGGGCGCGAGCAGTACTTC	CASSESTGGREQYF
TRBJ1-2	NA	TRBV19	TRBD1	TGTGCCAGTAGTACAGACAGGGTTGGATATGGCTACACCTTC	CASSTDRVGYGYTF
TRBJ2-7	NA	TRBV5-1	TRBD2	TGCGCCAGCAGCTTGGGGACTAGCGGGCTCTACGAGCAGTACTTC	CASSLGTSGLYEQYF
TRBJ1-2	NA	TRBV5-6	NA	TGTGCCAGCAGCTTGACAGGGACGAACTATGGCTACACCTTC	CASSLTGTNYGYTF
TRBJ2-5	NA	TRBV5-1	TRBD1	TGCGCCAGCAGCGGGACAGGGGGATCGAAAGAGACCCAGTACTTC	CASSGTGGSKETQYF
TRBJ2-2	once	TRBV6-5	NA	TGTGCCCATCAGAGGCTAGCAGGCACCGGGGAGCTGTTTTTT	CAHQRLAGTGELFF
TRBJ1-1	NA	TRBV5-6	NA	TGTGCCAGCAGCTTGTTTAGAGTGCCAACAGAGGGAAACACTGAAGCTTTCTTT	CASSLFRVPTEGNTEAFF
TRBJ2-1	NA	TRBV6-6	NA	TGTGCCAGCGGTAGCAGCAATGAGCAGTTCTTC	CASGSSNEQFF
TRBJ2-5	NA	TRBV5-1	NA	TGCGCCAGCAGCCTCGACAGGAGCGCGCAAGAGACCCAGTACTTC	CASSLDRSAQETQYF
TRBJ1-4	NA	TRBV30	TRBD1	TGTGCCTGGGAACCGGGACAGGGTAATGAAAAACTGTTTTTT	CAWEPGQGNEKLFF
TRBJ2-7	NA	TRBV5-4	TRBD1	TGTGCCAGCAGCCTGCTTAGGACAGGCTTCTACGAGCAGTACTTC	CASSLLRTGFYEQYF
TRBJ2-7	NA	TRBV5-1	NA	TGCGCCAGCAGCTTGGCTTCGGGGGTTTACCCCGAGCAGTACTTC	CASSLASGVYPEQYF
TRBJ2-7	NA	TRBV5-4	NA	TGTGCCAGCAGCAGCGCGGGGTGGAACGAGCAGTACTTC	CASSSAGWNEQYF
TRBJ2-7	NA	TRBV18	NA	TGTGCCAGCTCGACGGACAAATCCTACGAGCAGTACTTC	CASSTDKSYEQYF
TRBJ2-1	NA	TRBV7-9	TRBD2	TGTGCCAGCAGCCACATCAGGACTAGCGGGACTAACAATGAGCAGTTCTTC	CASSHIRTSGTNNEQFF
TRBJ2-7	once	TRBV23-1	TRBD2	TGCGCCAGCAGTCAAGGAGGTACGGGGGTTGGCGGGAGGGCGTTAGACGAGCAGTACTTC	CASSQGGTGVGGRALDEQYF
TRBJ2-7	NA	TRBV6-6	NA	TGTGCCAGCTCCTGGAGAGGGTATAAGGAGCAGTACTTC	CASSWRGYKEQYF
TRBJ1-2	NA	TRBV4-2	TRBD1	TGTGCCAGCAGCCAAGTAGGAGATGCAGGGGGATATGGCTACACCTTC	CASSQVGDAGGYGYTF
TRBJ2-1	NA	TRBV9	TRBD1	TGTGCCAGCAGCGTAGGGACAGGGGCCAACAATGAGCAGTTCTTC	CASSVGTGANNEQFF
TRBJ1-1	NA	TRBV27	NA	TGTGCCAGCAGCTCGGACAACTTGAACACTGAAGCTTTCTTT	CASSSDNLNTEAFF
TRBJ2-1	NA	TRBV15	NA	TGTGCCACCAGCAGACGTCAAGGGGGACTAAATAAGCAGTTCTTC	CATSRRQGGLNKQFF
TRBJ1-6	NA	TRBV6-5	NA	TGTGCCAGCAGTTACTATATCTCAGGGGCGAATTCACCCCTCCACTTT	CASSYYISGANSPLHF
TRBJ1-6	NA	TRBV30	NA	TGTGCCTGGAGGGCCGGGACACCCAATTCACCCCTCCACTTT	CAWRAGTPNSPLHF
TRBJ2-2	NA	TRBV2	NA	TGTGCCAGCAGGATCCTAGGGGCCGGGGAGCTGTTTTTT	CASRILGAGELFF
TRBJ1-4	NA	TRBV15	TRBD1	TGTGCCACCAGCAGACCCGGGACAGGCCTTAATGAAAAACTGTTTTTT	CATSRPGTGLNEKLFF
TRBJ1-1	NA	TRBV7-9	NA	TGTGCCAGCAGCTTATCTGGGCCGGATGAAGCTTTCTTT	CASSLSGPDEAFF
TRBJ1-2	NA	TRBV7-2	NA	TGTGCCAGCAGCCCTCGAGGTTATTATGGCTACACCTTC	CASSPRGYYGYTF
TRBJ2-3	NA	TRBV5-1	TRBD2	TGCGCCAGCAGCTCATTAGCGGGAGTGGTAGATACGCAGTATTTT	CASSSLAGVVDTQYF
TRBJ2-5	NA	TRBV5-1	TRBD1	TGCGCCAGCAGCCCCATTCCCACAGGGGTGGGCGAGACCCAGTACTTC	CASSPIPTGVGETQYF
TRBJ1-5	once	TRBV7-9	NA	TGTGCCAGCAGCTTCCAGGGAGGTGACCAGCCCCAGCATTTT	CASSFQGGDQPQHF
TRBJ2-5	NA	TRBV30	NA	TGTGCCTGGAGAGGGAGCCAAGAGACCCAGTACTTC	CAWRGSQETQYF
TRBJ1-1	NA	TRBV29-1	NA	TGCAGCGTTGTTTCAGACACTGAAGCTTTCTTT	CSVVSDTEAFF
TRBJ2-2	NA	TRBV7-9	NA	TGTGCCAGCAGCTTTCTGGGGGCTCGAACCGGGGAGCTGTTTTTT	CASSFLGARTGELFF
TRBJ2-3	NA	TRBV11-2	NA	TGTGCCAGCAGCTCACTAGAAGGCACAGATACGCAGTATTTT	CASSSLEGTDTQYF
TRBJ1-1	NA	TRBV6-1	TRBD1	TGTGCCAGCAGTGAGAGAGGGACAGGGCCCACTGAAGCTTTCTTT	CASSERGTGPTEAFF
TRBJ2-3	NA	TRBV9	NA	TGTGCCAGCAGCGTGGCGGGCGCAGTCCTCACAGATACGCAGTATTTT	CASSVAGAVLTDTQYF
TRBJ2-7	NA	TRBV4-1	TRBD2	TGCGCCAGCAGCCAGCTCAGGACTAGCGGAGGCTACGAGCAGTACTTC	CASSQLRTSGGYEQYF
TRBJ1-3	NA	TRBV15	NA	TGTGCCACCAGCAGAGCTTTGGCGGGAGCAGCGGGAAACACCATATATTTT	CATSRALAGAAGNTIYF